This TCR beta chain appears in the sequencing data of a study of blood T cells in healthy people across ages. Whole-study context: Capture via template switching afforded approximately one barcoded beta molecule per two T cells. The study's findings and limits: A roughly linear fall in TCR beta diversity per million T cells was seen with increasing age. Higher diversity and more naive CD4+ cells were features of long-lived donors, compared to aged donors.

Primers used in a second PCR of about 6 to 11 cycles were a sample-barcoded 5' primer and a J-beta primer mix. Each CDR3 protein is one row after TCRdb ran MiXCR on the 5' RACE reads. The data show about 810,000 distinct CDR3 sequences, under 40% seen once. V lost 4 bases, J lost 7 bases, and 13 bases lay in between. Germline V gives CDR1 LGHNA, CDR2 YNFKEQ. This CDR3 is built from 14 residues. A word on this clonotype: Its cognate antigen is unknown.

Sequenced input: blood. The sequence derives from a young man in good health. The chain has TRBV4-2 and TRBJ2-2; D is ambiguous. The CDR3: CASSPPITGGELFF. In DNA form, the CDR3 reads TGTGCCAGCAGCCCACCCATTACCGGCGGGGAGCTGTTTTTT.